This record concerns one T cell receptor (beta chain) sequence. Its antigen is unknown. An approximately 120-subject validation cohort, separate from the roughly 670-subject first cohort, supplied the donors. Here immunoSEQ multiplex PCR was the method, and the copy in TCRdb shows in-frame clones only, minus some. The sample comprises over 120,000 clones, 85% to 95% of which are singletons, and 1.8% rests with the top ten. This specimen belongs to a study of cytomegalovirus exposure and HLA in healthy donors. Study conclusions and caveats: Investigators reported 164 TCR beta chains as tied to cytomegalovirus.

The TCR originated in a man aged 18 to 30 in good health and CMV-seropositive. The specimen sequenced was PBMCs.

The CDR3 here is CSVDFGSLNQETQYF. The CDR3 coding sequence is TGCAGCGTTGACTTCGGTTCCCTTAACCAAGAGACCCAGTACTTC. The chain links TRBV29-1 to TRBJ2-5, with D uncertain. Trimming left V 3 bases short and J 0 bases short, with 14 bases between. Germline CDR1 is SQVTM and CDR2 is ANQGSEA. CDR3 length equals 15 residues.